This T cell receptor (beta chain) was sequenced for a study of blood T cell repertoires in COVID-19. About the study: Researchers got acute and convalescent COVID-19 samples from the United States, Italy and Spain. T cells, B-cell-depleted T cells, or PBMCs supplied cDNA or gDNA.

The V and J ends lost 1 base and 4 bases, in that order; junction bases with no gene match: 6. CDR3 length equals 16 residues. Per the germline V gene, CDR1 is MGHRA and CDR2 is YSYEKL. As handled by the study authors: Estimation of nucleated cell counts was performed using reference gene primer amplification. The assay was immunoSEQ multiplex PCR, and TCRdb's table has in-frame clones only and misses some. From that table come the V and J calls and clone size; the DNA was used to work out D and trimming. In the table there are more than 350,000 clones, about 86% of which are singletons. Sequences were obtained from PBMCs or T cells enriched from blood (not recorded which). The chain joins TRBV4-1 to TRBJ1-1; 10 nucleotides agree with TRBD1. This sequence was found in a woman aged 50 to 60 who had recovered from COVID-19. The CDR3 reads CASSQVPGQGTTEAFF. As DNA, the CDR3 is TGCGCCAGCAGCCAAGTCCCGGGACAGGGGACCACTGAAGCTTTCTTT.